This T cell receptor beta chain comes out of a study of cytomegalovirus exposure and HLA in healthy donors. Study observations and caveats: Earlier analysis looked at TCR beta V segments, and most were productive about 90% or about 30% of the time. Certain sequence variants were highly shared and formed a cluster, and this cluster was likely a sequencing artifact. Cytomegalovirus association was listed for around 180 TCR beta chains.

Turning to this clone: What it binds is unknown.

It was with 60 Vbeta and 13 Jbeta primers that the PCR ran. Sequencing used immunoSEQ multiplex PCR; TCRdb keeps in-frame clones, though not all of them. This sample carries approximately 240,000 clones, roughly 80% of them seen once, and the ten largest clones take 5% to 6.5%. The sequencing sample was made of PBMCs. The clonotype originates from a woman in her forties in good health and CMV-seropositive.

CDR3 nucleotide sequence: TGTGCCAGCAGCCTCAGGGACGAGCAGTACTTC. Translated: CASSLRDEQYF. The chain has TRBV5-6 and TRBJ2-7, with a weak D call TRBD1 (5 bases). Looked up from germline, CDR1 is SGHDT and CDR2 is YYEEEE. V shed 4 bases and J shed 5 bases, with 7 bases lying between them. CDR3 size: 11 residues.